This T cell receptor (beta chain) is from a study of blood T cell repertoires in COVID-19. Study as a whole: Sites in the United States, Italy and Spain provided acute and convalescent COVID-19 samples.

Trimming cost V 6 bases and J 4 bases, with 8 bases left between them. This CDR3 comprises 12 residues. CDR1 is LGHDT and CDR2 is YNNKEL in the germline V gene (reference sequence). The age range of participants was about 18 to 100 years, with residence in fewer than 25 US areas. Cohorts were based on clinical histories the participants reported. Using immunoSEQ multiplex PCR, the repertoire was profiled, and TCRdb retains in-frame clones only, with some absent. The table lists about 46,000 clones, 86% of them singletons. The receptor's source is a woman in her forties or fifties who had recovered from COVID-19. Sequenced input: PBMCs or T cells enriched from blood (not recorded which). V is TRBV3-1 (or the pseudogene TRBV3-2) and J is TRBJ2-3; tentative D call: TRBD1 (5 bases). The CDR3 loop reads CASSQQADTQYF. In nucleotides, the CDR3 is TGTGCCAGCAGTCAACAGGCAGATACGCAGTATTTT.